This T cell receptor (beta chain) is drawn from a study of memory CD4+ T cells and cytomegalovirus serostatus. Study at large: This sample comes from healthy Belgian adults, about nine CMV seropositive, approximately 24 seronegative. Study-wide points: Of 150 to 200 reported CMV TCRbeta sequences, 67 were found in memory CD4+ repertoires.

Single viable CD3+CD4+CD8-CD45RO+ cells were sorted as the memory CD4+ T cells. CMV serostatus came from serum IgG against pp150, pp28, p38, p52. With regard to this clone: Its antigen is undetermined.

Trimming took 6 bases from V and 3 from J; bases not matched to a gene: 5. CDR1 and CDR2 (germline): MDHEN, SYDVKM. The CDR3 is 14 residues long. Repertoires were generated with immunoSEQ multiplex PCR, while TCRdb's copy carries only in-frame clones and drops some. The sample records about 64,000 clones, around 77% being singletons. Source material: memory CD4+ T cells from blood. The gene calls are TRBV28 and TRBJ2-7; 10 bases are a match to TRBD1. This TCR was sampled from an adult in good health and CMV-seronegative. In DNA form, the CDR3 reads TGTGCCAGCAGCTTGACAGGGGGCTACTACGAGCAGTACTTC. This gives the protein CASSLTGGYYEQYF.